This T cell receptor (beta chain) was observed in a study of human T cells and chemical hapten exposure. The length of the CDR3 is 15 residues. Trimming removed 10 bases from V and 0 bases from J, with 16 bases in between. TCRdb re-called the RACE reads with MiXCR, one entry per CDR3 protein. This table has roughly 190,000 distinct CDR3 sequences, 20% to 25% appearing once. The time point: patch test 1, 2 weeks after DPC sensitization. Specified treatment: therapeutic diphenylcyclopropenone sensitization with weekly scalp DPC. Sequencing was performed on whole blood, taken in connection with sensitization to the hapten diphenylcyclopropenone (DPC). This sequence originates from a woman aged 50 to 60 with alopecia areata. Some clones in this sample may be carry-over from other donors' samples. The rearrangement uses TRBV12-3 or TRBV12-4 and TRBJ2-1; TRBD2 is a possible D gene (5 bases). The CDR3 sequence: CAKPTASSSYNEQFF. DNA of the CDR3: TGTGCCAAACCGACCGCTAGCAGCTCCTACAATGAGCAGTTCTTC.